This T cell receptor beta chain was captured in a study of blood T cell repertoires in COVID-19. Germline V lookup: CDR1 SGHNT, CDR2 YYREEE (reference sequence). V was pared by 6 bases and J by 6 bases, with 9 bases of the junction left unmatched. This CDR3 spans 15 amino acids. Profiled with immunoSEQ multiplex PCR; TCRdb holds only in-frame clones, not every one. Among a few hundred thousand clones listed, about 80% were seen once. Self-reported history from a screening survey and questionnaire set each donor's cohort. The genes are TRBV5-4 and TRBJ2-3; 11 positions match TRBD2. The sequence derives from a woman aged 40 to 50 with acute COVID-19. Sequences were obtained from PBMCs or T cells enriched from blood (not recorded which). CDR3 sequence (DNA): TGTGCCAGCACCGGGACTAGCGGAGGGGGCGATACGCAGTATTTT. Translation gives CASTGTSGGGDTQYF.